This TCR beta chain was profiled in a study of T cells in localized non-small cell lung cancer. Study outcomes and limitations: Elevated circulating T cell density in blood was associated with longer overall survival. In adjacent lung appeared a median 57 of the top 100 tumor clones. Adjacent uninvolved lung had the highest clonality, suggesting focused antigen responses. Sequencing was restricted to one tumor region; therefore, heterogeneity remains possible.

The method was immunoSEQ multiplex PCR; TCRdb's version includes in-frame clones alone and lacks a portion of them. The table shows some 14,000 clones, with about 80% occurring only once. As regards this clone: Antigen specificity is unknown.

CDR1 and CDR2 from the germline V gene are SGHTA and FQGNSA. Trimming took 8 bases from V and 2 from J, leaving 10 bases between them. The CDR3 sequence is 13 residues long. Here the sequenced sample was peripheral blood, taken before any cancer treatment. This TCR derives from a female donor of 60 years or more with stage I squamous cell lung carcinoma. J is TRBJ2-1 and V is TRBV7-2; possibly TRBD2 for D (5 bases). CDR3 nucleotide sequence: TGTGCCAGCCGTGCGGGTGCCTACAATGAGCAGTTCTTC. It codes for CASRAGAYNEQFF.